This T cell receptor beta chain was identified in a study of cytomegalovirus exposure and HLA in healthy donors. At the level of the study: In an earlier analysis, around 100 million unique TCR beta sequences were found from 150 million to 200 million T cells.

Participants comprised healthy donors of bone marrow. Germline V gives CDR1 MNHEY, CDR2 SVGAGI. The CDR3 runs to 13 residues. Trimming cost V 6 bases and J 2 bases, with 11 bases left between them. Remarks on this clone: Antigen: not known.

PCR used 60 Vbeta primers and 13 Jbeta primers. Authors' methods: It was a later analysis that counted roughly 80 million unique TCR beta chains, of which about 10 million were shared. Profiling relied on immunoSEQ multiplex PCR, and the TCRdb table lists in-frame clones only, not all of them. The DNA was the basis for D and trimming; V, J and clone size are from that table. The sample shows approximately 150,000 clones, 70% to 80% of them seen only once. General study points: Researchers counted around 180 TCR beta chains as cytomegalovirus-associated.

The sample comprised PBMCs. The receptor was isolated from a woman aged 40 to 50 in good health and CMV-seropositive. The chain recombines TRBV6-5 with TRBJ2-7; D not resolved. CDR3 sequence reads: CASSRGSAYEQYF. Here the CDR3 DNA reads TGTGCCAGCAGCAGAGGATCGGCCTACGAGCAGTACTTC.